This TCR beta chain was found in a study of blood T cell repertoires in COVID-19. From germline, CDR1 is SGHAT and CDR2 FQNNGV. The CDR3 sequence is 14 residues long. The trim removed 7 bases at V and 4 bases at J, leaving 4 bases unmatched. The assay was immunoSEQ multiplex PCR, and TCRdb's table has in-frame clones only and misses some. The data contain about 490,000 clones, around 85% of them singletons. V gene TRBV11-2 combines with J gene TRBJ2-2; 9 nucleotides match TRBD1. The sample was peripheral blood. The source of this sequence is a human donor in a cohort sampled during active COVID-19. For the CDR3, the DNA is TGTGCCAGCAACAGGGACAGGGTCACCGGGGAGCTGTTTTTT. Its translation: CASNRDRVTGELFF.